Listed here are 25 T cell receptor beta chains from one sample, sequenced in a study of CD8 T cells in Susac syndrome. RNA amounts of roughly 0.5 to 1 ug underwent reverse transcription with random hexamers. TCRdb analysed the immunoSEQ multiplex PCR reads with MiXCR anew, one entry per CDR3 protein. The sample gives tens of thousands of distinct CDR3 sequences, roughly 94% of which show up once; about 0.6% is in the top ten. Specimen: CD8+ T cells from PBMCs. The source is a human donor with multiple sclerosis.

The J gene is TRBJ1-6, the V gene TRBV29-1; D remains ambiguous. The CDR3 is 13 residues long. Trimming left V 3 bases short and J 7 bases short, with 10 bases between. CDR1 is SQVTM, CDR2 ANQGSEA, per germline. The CDR3 is CSVEGHQNSPLHF. The CDR3 DNA follows: TGCAGCGTTGAGGGTCATCAAAATTCACCCCTCCACTTT.

The chain links TRBV7-2 to TRBJ2-3, with a tentative D call TRBD2 (6 bases). From germline, CDR1 is SGHTA and CDR2 FQGNSA. This CDR3 is built from 15 residues. With 2 bases removed from V and 4 bases from J, the gap between germline ends came to 13 bases. Here the CDR3 reads CASSLIPGGADTQYF. CDR3 in DNA: TGTGCCAGCAGCTTAATCCCCGGCGGGGCAGATACGCAGTATTTT.

The chain combines TRBV27 with TRBJ2-5, with 10 nucleotides matching TRBD1. V shed 6 bases and J 7 bases; nucleotides not matched to a gene: 23. The CDR3 extends over 19 amino acids. Germline CDR1 and CDR2: MNHEY and SMNVEV (reference sequence). CDR3 sequence reads: CASSPRGQGVYKELWTQYF. The CDR3 DNA follows: TGTGCCAGCAGCCCACGAGGACAGGGGGTATACAAGGAGCTTTGGACCCAGTACTTC.

The chain has TRBV5-4 and TRBJ2-7; 7 bases align to TRBD2. From germline, CDR1 is SGHNT and CDR2 YYREEE (reference sequence). Trimming at V came to 1 base and at J to 6 bases, leaving 7 bases not matched to a gene. This CDR3 spans 14 amino acids. The CDR3: CASSLRGVLAEQYF. CDR3 nucleotide sequence: TGTGCCAGCAGCTTGCGGGGGGTCCTCGCCGAGCAGTACTTC.

The rearrangement uses TRBV28 and TRBJ2-3, with a weak D call TRBD1 (6 bases). Trimming stripped 3 bases from V and 2 bases from J, with 15 bases between. Germline-derived CDR1 and CDR2 are MDHEN and SYDVKM. The CDR3 is 16 amino acids. Here the CDR3 DNA reads TGTGCCAGCAGTTTGGGCAGGGGTCGTTACACAGATACGCAGTATTTT. It yields the protein CASSLGRGRYTDTQYF.

The chain couples TRBV27 to TRBJ1-5, with 7 nucleotides matching TRBD1. Germline V CDR1 and CDR2: MNHEY, SMNVEV (reference sequence). Losses at the gene ends were 3 bases for V and 6 bases for J; bases not matched to a gene: 5. The CDR3 spans 14 residues. This CDR3 is CASSFTTGSQPQHF. The CDR3 coding sequence is TGTGCCAGCAGTTTTACGACAGGGAGTCAGCCCCAGCATTTT.

This chain links TRBV20-1 with TRBJ2-5, with TRBD1 matching 8 bases. The V gene's germline CDR1 is DFQATT and CDR2 SNEGSKA (reference sequence). The CDR3 has 19 residues. V was clipped by 7 bases and J by 2 bases; unmatched bases: 24. Written as DNA, the CDR3 is TGCAGTGTTGATGTAGGAGACAGGGGATCTTTAGCCCAACAAGAGACCCAGTACTTC. Protein sequence: CSVDVGDRGSLAQQETQYF.

The chain couples TRBV6-2 or TRBV6-3 to TRBJ2-1, with no clear D. CDR3 length: 13 residues. V was trimmed by 6 bases and J by 6 bases, leaving 12 bases between them. Germline CDR1 reads MNHEY; CDR2 reads SVGEGT. The CDR3 is CASSRALGNEQFF. Here the CDR3 DNA reads TGTGCCAGCAGCCGTGCCCTCGGCAATGAGCAGTTCTTC.

The chain links TRBV3-1 to TRBJ2-1; D is perhaps TRBD1 (5 bases). Germline V CDR1 and CDR2: LGHDT, YNNKEL (reference sequence). The length of the CDR3 is 18 residues. The germline V and J ends were trimmed by 1 base and 0 bases, with 16 bases remaining between them. CDR3 in DNA: TGTGCCAGCAGCCAAGCCCCCCAGGGCCCTTACTCCTACAATGAGCAGTTCTTC. It is translated as CASSQAPQGPYSYNEQFF.

This clonotype was detected once. This chain joins TRBV25-1 and TRBJ2-5; a weak D match, TRBD1 (5 bases). Germline assignment: CDR1 MGHDK and CDR2 SYGVNS. Trimming shortened V by 6 bases and J by 5 bases, and 22 bases separated the two germline ends. This CDR3 is built from 16 residues. CDR3 loop: CASSSDLGQIGETQYF. The CDR3 bases are TGTGCCAGCAGCTCGGACCTCGGACAAATCGGGGAGACCCAGTACTTC. The entire variable domain, with the rest obtained from reference TRBV25-1 and TRBJ2-5, is as follows: EADIYQTPRYLVIGTGKKITLECSQTMGHDKMYWYQQDPGMELHLIHYSYGVNSTEKGDLSSESTVSRIRTEHFPLTLESARPSHTSQYLCASSSDLGQIGETQYFGPGTRLLVL.

This sequence joins TRBV9 and TRBJ2-3, with D possibly called TRBD1 or TRBD2 (5 bases each). Germline lookup yields CDR1 SGDLS and CDR2 YYNGEE. Trimming stripped 6 bases from V and 4 bases from J, with 15 bases between. This CDR3 contains 14 residues. The CDR3 loop is CASTRDSGSDTQYF. CDR3 sequence (DNA): TGTGCCAGCACGAGAGACAGCGGTTCAGATACGCAGTATTTT. The full variable domain, completed using reference TRBV9 and TRBJ2-3, is DSGVTQTPKHLITATGQRVTLRCSPRSGDLSVYWYQQSLDQGLQFLIQYYNGEERAKGNILERFSAQQFPDLHSELNLSSLELGDSALYFCASTRDSGSDTQYFGPGTRLTVL.

The chain is built from TRBV20-1 and TRBJ2-1, with TRBD2 matching 12 bases. The CDR3 runs to 17 residues. V shed 2 bases and J 8 bases; nucleotides not matched to a gene: 13. Germline lookup yields CDR1 DFQATT and CDR2 SNEGSKA (reference sequence). CDR3 bases: TGCAGTGCTAGATCTAGCGGGAGGGCCATAGTAGCGGATGAGCAGTTCTTC. Amino acids: CSARSSGRAIVADEQFF.

The chain has TRBV4-2 and TRBJ2-1; D gene uncertain. Trimming pared 4 bases from V and 6 bases from J, leaving 16 bases between. The CDR3 has 15 amino acids. Germline CDR1 is LGHNA and CDR2 is YNFKEQ. DNA for the CDR3: TGTGCCAGCAGCCCATTCGCAGACTCAACCAATGAGCAGTTCTTC. Translating gives CASSPFADSTNEQFF.

The chain recombines TRBV27 with TRBJ1-2; TRBD1 agrees at 9 bases. The CDR3 sequence is 15 residues long. The trim removed 5 bases at V and 4 bases at J, leaving 8 bases unmatched. The germline V gene encodes CDR1 MNHEY and CDR2 SMNVEV (reference sequence). CDR3 protein: CASSPPGQGVYGYTF. CDR3 bases: TGTGCCAGCAGTCCCCCGGGACAGGGAGTCTATGGCTACACCTTC.

J is TRBJ2-7 and V is TRBV3-1; D assignment may be TRBD1 or TRBD2 (5 bases each). The ends were cut back, 1 base at V and 6 bases at J, with 7 bases in the middle. This CDR3 spans 12 amino acids. Per germline, CDR1 LGHDT and CDR2 YNNKEL (reference sequence). The chain's CDR3 is CASSQAGLEQYF. In DNA, the CDR3 is TGTGCCAGCAGCCAAGCGGGGCTCGAGCAGTACTTC.

This clonotype occurred once. The rearrangement links TRBV4-3 to TRBJ2-7, with D uncertain. This CDR3 is 14 amino acids long. Between the trimmed V and J ends, which lost 1 base and 1 base, there was a span of 8 bases. Per germline, CDR1 LGHNA and CDR2 YSLEER. The CDR3 loop reads CASSQVGTSYEQYF. DNA for the CDR3: TGCGCCAGCAGCCAAGTAGGCACATCCTACGAGCAGTACTTC.

This chain links TRBV20-1 with TRBJ2-5; D is unresolved. V was pared by 7 bases and J by 5 bases, with 11 bases between. The V gene's germline CDR1 is DFQATT and CDR2 SNEGSKA (reference sequence). CDR3 length: 11 residues. CDR3 residues: CSEGSRETQYF. CDR3 sequence (DNA): TGCAGTGAAGGCTCAAGGGAGACCCAGTACTTC.

The chain is built from TRBV24-1 and TRBJ2-2; 13 bases are a match to TRBD2. The junction had 6 bases not matched to a gene; V was cut back by 3 bases and J by 0 bases. This CDR3 has 19 amino acids. Germline V gene sequence: CDR1 KGHDR, CDR2 SFDVKD. This chain's CDR3 is CATSDRRLAGGSNTGELFF. The CDR3 nucleotides read TGTGCCACCAGTGATAGGAGACTAGCGGGAGGTTCGAACACCGGGGAGCTGTTTTTT.

The chain carries TRBV4-3 and TRBJ1-2; unclear D gene. Germline values: CDR1 LGHNA, CDR2 YSLEER. V was trimmed by 0 bases and J by 8 bases, leaving 16 bases between them. The CDR3 length is 15 residues. The chain's CDR3 is CASSQDGKGWWGYTF. In nucleotides, the CDR3 is TGCGCCAGCAGCCAAGATGGGAAGGGATGGTGGGGCTACACCTTC.

V gene TRBV19 combines with J gene TRBJ2-1, with D uncertain. Trimming left V 1 base short and J 5 bases short, with 6 bases between. The CDR3 covers 13 residues. The germline gives CDR1 LNHDA, CDR2 SQIVND (reference sequence). CDR3 sequence: CASSIGFDNEQFF. The CDR3 DNA reads TGTGCCAGTAGTATAGGCTTCGACAATGAGCAGTTCTTC.

The J gene is TRBJ2-5, the V gene TRBV27; 7 nucleotides align to TRBD1. The CDR3 totals 16 residues. The germline CDR1 and CDR2 sequences are MNHEY and SMNVEV (reference sequence). The J segment lost 3 bases and the V segment lost 3 bases, leaving 10 bases of the junction unmatched. DNA of the CDR3: TGTGCCAGCAGTTTTGGACAGGCCCCGGGGAAAGAGACCCAGTACTTC. It specifies CASSFGQAPGKETQYF.

V gene TRBV2 combines with J gene TRBJ2-2; D is possibly TRBD1 or TRBD2 (5 bases each). Trimming left V 6 bases short and J 2 bases short, with 10 bases between. The CDR3 totals 14 residues. Per the germline V gene, CDR1 is SNHLY and CDR2 is FYNNEI. In DNA, the CDR3 is TGTGCCAGCAGCCCCTGGGACAACACCGGGGAGCTGTTTTTT. Encoded protein: CASSPWDNTGELFF.

The chain links TRBV28 to TRBJ2-1, with D maybe TRBD2 (6 bases). Trimming removed 2 bases from V and 15 bases from J, with 14 bases in between. CDR3 length equals 12 residues. Germline V gives CDR1 MDHEN, CDR2 SYDVKM. The CDR3 DNA sequence: TGTGCCAGCAGTTTACGACTAGAGGTCATGTTCTTC. Residues: CASSLRLEVMFF. The whole variable domain, remainder taken from reference TRBV28 and TRBJ2-1, is DVKVTQSSRYLVKRTGEKVFLECVQDMDHENMFWYRQDPGLGLRLIYFSYDVKMKEKGDIPEGYSVSREKKERFSLILESASTNQTSMYLCASSLRLEVMFFGPGTRLTVL.

The rearrangement links TRBV20-1 to TRBJ1-5; 7 positions match TRBD1. Germline V gene data show CDR1 as DFQATT and CDR2 as SNEGSKA (reference sequence). The CDR3 has 15 amino acids. V shed 6 bases, J shed 1 base, and the junction held 9 bases outside the gene matches. The CDR3 region is CSAPDREASNQPQHF. In nucleotides, the CDR3 is TGCAGTGCACCCGACAGGGAGGCGAGCAATCAGCCCCAGCATTTT.

The chain joins TRBV11-1 to TRBJ1-6; 8 positions match TRBD1. Per the germline V gene, CDR1 is SGHAT and CDR2 is FQDESV (reference sequence). With V trimmed by 5 bases and J by 7 bases, 4 bases remained unmatched. The CDR3 spans 14 residues. CDR3 loop: CASSRTGNNSPLHF. DNA of the CDR3: TGTGCCAGCAGCAGGACAGGGAACAATTCACCCCTCCACTTT.